This T cell receptor beta chain was captured by sequencing in a study of control samples from healthy donors and cancer patients. Deletions cut 7 bases from V and 5 bases from J, with 22 bases between. Germline V lookup: CDR1 MDHEN, CDR2 SYDVKM. This CDR3 is built from 16 residues. Sequenced by immunoSEQ multiplex PCR; TCRdb stores in-frame clones only, minus some. The sample holds approximately 140,000 clones; 90% to 95% are singletons and the top ten take approximately 14%. Sequenced: blood. The rearrangement links TRBV28 to TRBJ2-3; D unresolved. The receptor's source is a man in his forties in good health. CDR3 region: CASNGRFGGSGDTQYF. The CDR3, as DNA: TGTGCCAGCAATGGACGTTTTGGCGGTTCAGGAGATACGCAGTATTTT. Using reference TRBV28 and TRBJ2-3 for the parts outside the CDR3, the full variable domain is DVKVTQSSRYLVKRTGEKVFLECVQDMDHENMFWYRQDPGLGLRLIYFSYDVKMKEKGDIPEGYSVSREKKERFSLILESASTNQTSMYLCASNGRFGGSGDTQYFGPGTRLTVL.